The rows below give T cell receptor beta chains drawn from one sample of a study of T cell repertoires in ileal Crohn's disease. The method was immunoSEQ multiplex PCR; TCRdb's version includes in-frame clones alone and lacks a portion of them. The data show around 2,500 clones, around 63% seen once. The sequenced material came from ileal tissue. These receptors were collected from an adult with Crohn's disease. CDR3s include the opening cysteine and the closing phenylalanine or tryptophan. D genes are given only for firm matches. The size field is filled for only some rows; it gives once, few, many or a size class.

length: 16
J: TRBJ1-6
D: TRBD1
V: TRBV19
size: .
CDR3: CASSWSTGGIDSPLHF
DNA: TGTGCCAGTAGTTGGTCAACAGGGGGAATCGATTCACCCCTCCACTTT

length: 12
J: TRBJ2-7
D: .
V: TRBV29-1
size: .
CDR3: CSVEERDYEQYF
DNA: TGCAGCGTTGAAGAGCGGGATTACGAGCAGTACTTC

length: 14
J: TRBJ2-5
D: .
V: TRBV7-8
size: .
CDR3: CASSLDLAEETQYF
DNA: TGTGCCAGCAGCTTAGATTTAGCGGAAGAGACCCAGTACTTC

length: 15
J: TRBJ2-5
D: TRBD1
V: TRBV6-1
size: .
CDR3: CASSGGRTGKETQYF
DNA: TGTGCCAGCAGTGGGGGAAGGACAGGGAAAGAGACCCAGTACTTC

length: 14
J: TRBJ2-5
D: .
V: TRBV6-5
size: .
CDR3: CASSPYRVQETQYF
DNA: TGTGCCAGCAGTCCCTACAGGGTCCAAGAGACCCAGTACTTC

length: 14
J: TRBJ1-3
D: .
V: TRBV6-1
size: .
CDR3: CASSDRESGNTIYF
DNA: TGTGCCAGCAGTGACCGGGAGTCTGGAAACACCATATATTTT

length: 14
J: TRBJ1-1
D: TRBD1
V: TRBV19
size: large
CDR3: CASRQDSRGLEAFF
DNA: TGTGCCAGTAGACAAGACTCCAGGGGGCTCGAAGCTTTCTTT

length: 13
J: TRBJ2-3
D: .
V: TRBV2
size: .
CDR3: CASRDFLTDTQYF
DNA: TGTGCCAGCAGGGACTTCCTAACAGATACGCAGTATTTT

length: 15
J: TRBJ2-1
D: .
V: TRBV7-3
size: .
CDR3: CASSAESSSYNEQFF
DNA: TGTGCCAGCAGCGCGGAGTCAAGCTCCTACAATGAGCAGTTCTTC

length: 13
J: TRBJ1-2
D: .
V: TRBV6-1
size: once
CDR3: CASTPTGNYGYTF
DNA: TGTGCCAGCACCCCGACAGGCAACTATGGCTACACCTTC

length: 17
J: TRBJ2-5
D: .
V: TRBV27
size: .
CDR3: CASSPSHWTEYQETQYF
DNA: TGTGCCAGCAGCCCTTCCCATTGGACAGAATACCAAGAGACCCAGTACTTC

length: 12
J: TRBJ2-1
D: TRBD1
V: TRBV30
size: once
CDR3: CAWSTTGNEQFF
DNA: TGTGCCTGGAGTACGACAGGGAATGAGCAGTTCTTC

length: 19
J: TRBJ2-5
D: TRBD2
V: TRBV2
size: .
CDR3: CASSPDNSGGAVVGETQYF
DNA: TGTGCCAGCAGCCCTGATAATAGCGGGGGAGCCGTGGTGGGGGAGACCCAGTACTTC

length: 15
J: TRBJ1-5
D: TRBD1
V: TRBV7-3
size: .
CDR3: CASSGGQGGGQPQHF
DNA: TGTGCCAGCAGCGGTGGACAGGGGGGTGGTCAGCCCCAGCATTTT